This T cell receptor (beta chain) came from a study of blood T cell repertoires in COVID-19. Looking at the study overall: T cells, B-cell-depleted T cells, or PBMCs provided the cDNA or gDNA that served as material.

Here immunoSEQ multiplex PCR was the method, and the copy in TCRdb shows in-frame clones only, minus some. This sample has about 180,000 clones; 65% to 90% occur once, and the top ten carry more than 7.5%. Germline trimming cut 4 bases from V and 2 bases from J; bases unmatched to any gene: 2. The CDR3 has 14 amino acids. The germline V gene has CDR1 LGHDT and CDR2 YNNKEL (reference sequence). V usage is TRBV3-1 (or the pseudogene TRBV3-2) and J usage is TRBJ2-3; TRBD2 aligns across 8 bases. Sequencing was performed on peripheral blood. The sequence derives from a middle-aged man with active or convalescent COVID-19. The CDR3, as DNA: TGTGCCAGCAGCCTCGGGGGGGCCACAGATACGCAGTATTTT. Translation: CASSLGGATDTQYF.